This TCR beta chain was recorded in a study of T cells in Graves' hyperthyroidism and ophthalmopathy. Amplified TCR beta CDR3 regions derived from RNA transcripts. The HTBI primer set was used in a first-round RT-PCR of the TCR CDR3. TCRdb ran MiXCR on the multiplex PCR reads and lists one entry per CDR3 protein. Seen here are around 340,000 distinct CDR3 sequences, over 15% observed once, and the top ten hold 15% to 19%. Germline V gene data show CDR1 as SEHNR and CDR2 as FQNEAQ (reference sequence). CDR3 length: 14 amino acids. The V gene end was trimmed by 5 bases and the J gene end by 4 bases; junction bases not matched to a gene: 7. At least ten counts were recorded for this clonotype.

What was sequenced was blood. The rearrangement links TRBV7-9 to TRBJ2-7, with 8 bases that match TRBD1. The receptor was derived from a woman in her forties with Graves' ophthalmopathy. The CDR3 coding sequence is TGTGCCAGCAGCCAAGCAGGGGGCGAATACGAGCAGTACTTC. The encoded protein is CASSQAGGEYEQYF.